A single count supports the clone carrying this T cell receptor beta chain. Produced via immunoSEQ multiplex PCR; TCRdb's table is partial and in-frame only. The data show tens of thousands of clones, with about 70% seen just once and roughly a third held by the top ten. The data were obtained in a study of blood T cell repertoires in COVID-19. Study background: Acute-phase and convalescent COVID-19 samples originated in the United States, Italy and Spain. PBMCs, B-cell-depleted T cells, or T cells provided the cDNA or gDNA that made up the material.

This sequence originates from a woman aged 70-85 years with acute or convalescent COVID-19. Sequencing input: peripheral blood.

The CDR3 is CASSVDRASYGYTF. CDR3 nucleotide sequence: TGTGCCAGTAGTGTTGACAGGGCTTCCTATGGCTACACCTTC. This chain links TRBV19 with TRBJ1-2; 7 positions match TRBD1. With V trimmed by 5 bases and J by 4 bases, 7 bases remained unmatched. This CDR3 is 14 amino acids long. CDR1 LNHDA and CDR2 SQIVND come from the germline V gene (reference sequence).